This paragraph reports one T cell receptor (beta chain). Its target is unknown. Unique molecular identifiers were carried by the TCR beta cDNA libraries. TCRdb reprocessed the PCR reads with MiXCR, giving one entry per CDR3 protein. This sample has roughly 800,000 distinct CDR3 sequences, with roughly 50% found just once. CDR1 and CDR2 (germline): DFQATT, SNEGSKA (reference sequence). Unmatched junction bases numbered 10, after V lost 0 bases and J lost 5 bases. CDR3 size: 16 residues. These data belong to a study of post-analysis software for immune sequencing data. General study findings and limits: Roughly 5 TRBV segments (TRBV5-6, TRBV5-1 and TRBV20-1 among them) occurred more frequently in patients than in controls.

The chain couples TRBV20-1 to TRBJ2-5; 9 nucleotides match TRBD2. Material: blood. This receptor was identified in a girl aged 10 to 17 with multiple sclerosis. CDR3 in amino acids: CSARDSAGGGRETQYF. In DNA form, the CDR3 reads TGCAGTGCTAGAGATTCCGCGGGAGGGGGCAGGGAGACCCAGTACTTC.